Reported below is one T cell receptor (beta chain). The antigen is undetermined. This sample is drawn from a study of shared clonotypes between healthy human individuals. Study at large: CD8 memory received one plate per donor, CD8 naive two, CD4 memory three and CD4 naive three. Points from the study as a whole: Naive CD4 clonotype sharing across several donors was around 5%.

Generated by immunoSEQ multiplex PCR, the TCRdb table keeps only in-frame clones and is missing some. Of some 2,500,000 clones listed, roughly 93% are singletons. This receptor was taken from a man aged 18 to 30 in good health. Some clones in this sample may be carry-over from other donors' samples. The sequencing input was naive CD4+ T cells from PBMCs. Specified subset: CD45RA+ positively selected.

The DNA of the CDR3 is TGCGCCAGCAGCTTGACGAGAGGGACTAGCGGCGGCCATGAGCAGTTCTTC. Protein sequence: CASSLTRGTSGGHEQFF. The rearrangement uses TRBV5-1 and TRBJ2-1; 11 bases are a match to TRBD2. Per germline, CDR1 SGHRS and CDR2 YFSETQ. The length of the CDR3 is 17 residues. Trimming cost V 1 base and J 8 bases; bases outside gene matches: 11.